The rows below give T cell receptor beta chains drawn from one sample of a study of OX40 agonist ivuxolimab in advanced cancers. Clones were sequenced by immunoSEQ multiplex PCR, and TCRdb holds only the in-frame ones, with some missing. The sample shows tens of thousands of clones, around nine tenths of them seen only once. This sample comprised CD4+ or CD8+ T cells sorted from blood, obtained in a trial of the OX40 agonist ivuxolimab. These TCRs come from an adult with an advanced solid tumor such as melanoma, head and neck, liver or kidney cancer. Each CDR3 is given with its conserved first and last residue. D genes are given only for firm matches. Not all rows give a size; the values are once, few, many and, for expanded clones, a class.

V gene	J gene	clone size	D gene	CDR3 DNA	CDR3 protein
TRBV4-3	TRBJ2-7	.	TRBD2	TGCGCCAGCAGCCCGACTAGCGGGGGCTTGGGCGAGCAGTACTTC	CASSPTSGGLGEQYF
TRBV16	TRBJ1-2	few	.	TGTGCCAGCAGCCAATTTCAAGATGGCTACACCTTC	CASSQFQDGYTF
TRBV27	TRBJ1-1	.	.	TGTGCCAGCAGTTTGGGGAACACTGAAGCTTTCTTT	CASSLGNTEAFF
TRBV2	TRBJ2-2	.	.	TGTGCCAGCAGTGGGACTCCGAACACCGGGGAGCTGTTTTTT	CASSGTPNTGELFF
TRBV28	TRBJ2-5	.	TRBD2	TGTGCCAGCAGTTCGACTAGCGGAGGGGGCCAAGAGACCCAGTACTTC	CASSSTSGGGQETQYF
TRBV30	TRBJ1-1	.	.	TGTGCCTGGAGTGCAACACTGGGCACTGAAGCTTTCTTT	CAWSATLGTEAFF
TRBV30	TRBJ2-7	.	TRBD1	TGTGCCTGGACCGACAGGGGCGACCACGAGCAGTACTTC	CAWTDRGDHEQYF
TRBV19	TRBJ1-1	.	.	TGTGCCAGTAGGGCGGCTGAAGCTTTCTTT	CASRAAEAFF
TRBV7-2	TRBJ2-3	once	.	TGTGCCAGCAGCTCGTGGGGTGGGGACACAGATACGCAGTATTTT	CASSSWGGDTDTQYF
TRBV9	TRBJ2-2	.	TRBD1	TGTGCCAGCAGCGCCACCGGGACAGCGAACACCGGGGAGCTGTTTTTT	CASSATGTANTGELFF